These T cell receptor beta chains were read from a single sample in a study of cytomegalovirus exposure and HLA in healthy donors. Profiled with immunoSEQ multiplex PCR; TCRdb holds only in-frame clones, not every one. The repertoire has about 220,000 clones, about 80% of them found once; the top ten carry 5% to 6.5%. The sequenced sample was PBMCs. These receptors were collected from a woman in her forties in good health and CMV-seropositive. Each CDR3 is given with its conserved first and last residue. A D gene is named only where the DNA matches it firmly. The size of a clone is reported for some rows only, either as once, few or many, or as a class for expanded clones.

TGCGCCAGCAGCCTCAGACAAGGCACAGATACGCAGTATTTT	CASSLRQGTDTQYF	TRBJ2-3	-	-	TRBV5-1
TGTGCCAGCAGTCGTGACATGAAAGCTTTCTTT	CASSRDMKAFF	TRBJ1-1	-	-	TRBV6-5
TGTGCCAGTAGTATAAGAGAGGTTCGACCCAATCAGCCCCAGCATTTT	CASSIREVRPNQPQHF	TRBJ1-5	-	-	TRBV19
TGTGCCAGCAAGTCAAACGGGCGGGGGCCCTCATACGAGCAGTACTTC	CASKSNGRGPSYEQYF	TRBJ2-7	-	-	TRBV27
TGTGCCAGTAGTATTCGAAGGACAGGCAACACAGATACGCAGTATTTT	CASSIRRTGNTDTQYF	TRBJ2-3	TRBD1	-	TRBV19
TGTGCCAGCAGAGACCGACAGGGCCCCTCTGAAGCTTTCTTT	CASRDRQGPSEAFF	TRBJ1-1	TRBD1	once	TRBV2
TGTGCCAGCAGCGTTGCGGCCAATTCACCCCTCCACTTT	CASSVAANSPLHF	TRBJ1-6	-	-	TRBV9
TGTGCCAGCAGTTTCCTCCGACAGGGGAATGAGCAGTTCTTC	CASSFLRQGNEQFF	TRBJ2-1	TRBD1	-	TRBV28
TGTGCCAGCAGCCAAGAAAGACAGGGGGGCTCTAACTATGGCTACACCTTC	CASSQERQGGSNYGYTF	TRBJ1-2	TRBD1	-	TRBV4-2
TGCGCCAGCAGCGTCCAGCGGGAGGGCTTCCATACGCAGTATTTT	CASSVQREGFHTQYF	TRBJ2-3	TRBD2	-	TRBV5-1
TGTGCCAGCAGCGGGACAGCGAACACCGGGGAGCTGTTTTTT	CASSGTANTGELFF	TRBJ2-2	TRBD1	-	TRBV5-5
TGTGCCATCAGTGAAGGGGGACAGGGGAAGGAGACCCAGTACTTC	CAISEGGQGKETQYF	TRBJ2-5	TRBD1	-	TRBV10-3
TGTGCCTGGAGAAAAACACGGAACACTGAAGCTTTCTTT	CAWRKTRNTEAFF	TRBJ1-1	-	-	TRBV30
TGTGCCAGCAGTCTTCCTAGCGGGGCCTACACAGATACGCAGTATTTT	CASSLPSGAYTDTQYF	TRBJ2-3	TRBD2	-	TRBV6-6
TGCGCCAGCAGCTTGAATTGGGGACAGGGTACAGATACGCAGTATTTT	CASSLNWGQGTDTQYF	TRBJ2-3	TRBD1	-	TRBV5-1
TGCGCCAGCAGCCCCAGGGAGAACACTGAAGCTTTCTTT	CASSPRENTEAFF	TRBJ1-1	-	-	TRBV5-1
TGCGCCAGCAGCCAAGATCAGGGGCAAAGCTCTGGAAACACCATATATTTT	CASSQDQGQSSGNTIYF	TRBJ1-3	-	-	TRBV4-1
TGCAGCGGGAGACTAGCGGGCGGCACAGATACGCAGTATTTT	CSGRLAGGTDTQYF	TRBJ2-3	TRBD2	once	TRBV29-1
TGTGCCAGCAGCTTAGGGTACAGGTCCAATAATTCACCCCTCCACTTT	CASSLGYRSNNSPLHF	TRBJ1-6	-	-	TRBV7-8
TGCGCCAGCAGTGATACAGGGGGAAAGGAGACCCAGTACTTC	CASSDTGGKETQYF	TRBJ2-5	TRBD1	-	TRBV10-2
TGCGCCAGCAGCTTATGGGGGGGCGATGGCTACACCTTC	CASSLWGGDGYTF	TRBJ1-2	-	-	TRBV5-1
TGCGCCAGCAGCTTGGGCCCGGGACTGAATGAGCAGTTCTTC	CASSLGPGLNEQFF	TRBJ2-1	-	-	TRBV5-1
TGCGCCAGCAGCCGCCAGGGCACAGGGAACACAGATACGCAGTATTTT	CASSRQGTGNTDTQYF	TRBJ2-3	-	-	TRBV4-1
TGCGCCAGCAGCCCCTGGGGGGACGTACTGACTTTC	CASSPWGDVLTF	TRBJ2-6	-	-	TRBV5-1
TGCGCCAGCAGCCCCCCCCGAGCCGGGGGTAACTATGGCTACACCTTC	CASSPPRAGGNYGYTF	TRBJ1-2	-	-	TRBV5-1
TGTGCCAGCAGCCCTGACAGTATTTATGGCTACACCTTC	CASSPDSIYGYTF	TRBJ1-2	-	once	TRBV7-2
TGCGCCAGCAGCGGCGGACAGGGGGCGCCCCATGGCTACACCTTC	CASSGGQGAPHGYTF	TRBJ1-2	TRBD1	-	TRBV5-1
TGCGCCAGCAGCTTGGACGGGGGGGGGACAGATACGCAGTATTTT	CASSLDGGGTDTQYF	TRBJ2-3	TRBD2	once	TRBV5-1
TGCGCCAGCAGCGGGACAGGGGCGAACACTGAAGCTTTCTTT	CASSGTGANTEAFF	TRBJ1-1	TRBD1	-	TRBV5-1
TGTGCCAGCAGCTTAGTAGGAGAAGGGGGCCTAGGCTATGGCTACACCTTC	CASSLVGEGGLGYGYTF	TRBJ1-2	TRBD1	-	TRBV7-2
TGTGCCAGCAGCTTAGAGGGGACTTCCACAGATACGCAGTATTTT	CASSLEGTSTDTQYF	TRBJ2-3	-	-	TRBV7-2
TGTGCCTGGAGTGGAACGACGGGAGGCTATGGCTACACCTTC	CAWSGTTGGYGYTF	TRBJ1-2	-	-	TRBV30
TGTGCCTGGAGGGAGGGACTACAGGGAGGCTATGGCTACACCTTC	CAWREGLQGGYGYTF	TRBJ1-2	-	-	TRBV30
TGTGCCAGCAGCAGTACTAGCGGGGAGATAGATACGCAGTATTTT	CASSSTSGEIDTQYF	TRBJ2-3	TRBD2	-	TRBV7-8
TGTGCCAGCTCACGAGGACAGGATTATGGCTACACCTTC	CASSRGQDYGYTF	TRBJ1-2	TRBD1	-	TRBV18
TGTGCCAGCAGCGCCCGGACAGGGGCTTTGGCAGATACGCAGTATTTT	CASSARTGALADTQYF	TRBJ2-3	TRBD1	-	TRBV9
TGTGCCTGGAGCATCCGGGACAGGGGTTATAGCGAGCAGTACTTC	CAWSIRDRGYSEQYF	TRBJ2-7	TRBD1	-	TRBV30
TGTGCCGCAACGGGGGGGCCAGATTCACCCCTCCACTTT	CAATGGPDSPLHF	TRBJ1-6	-	-	TRBV10-3